This T cell receptor (beta chain) was profiled in a study of blood T cell repertoires in COVID-19. Study overall: From the United States, Italy and Spain came samples of acute and convalescent COVID-19. T cells, B-cell-depleted T cells, or PBMCs supplied cDNA or gDNA.

Per the authors' pipeline: The assay estimated nucleated cells by amplifying reference gene primers. Only in-frame clones appear in the TCRdb table, and some are missing; sequencing was by immunoSEQ multiplex PCR. The DNA was the basis for D and trimming; V, J and clone size are from that table. The repertoire holds 150,000 to 200,000 clones, with 85% to 90% as singletons. Seattle participants joined during active infection and were tracked over time. The TCR was taken from a woman aged 55-69 years with COVID-19, enrolled during active disease. The sequenced material came from peripheral blood.

CDR3 sequence: CASSQDPRTSGRGPSGNNEQFF. In DNA form, the CDR3 reads TGTGCCAGCAGCCAAGATCCTAGGACTAGCGGGAGGGGTCCCAGTGGTAACAATGAGCAGTTCTTC. The chain joins TRBV14 to TRBJ2-1; TRBD2 aligns across 15 bases. This CDR3 comprises 22 residues. Germline V gene lookup returns CDR1 SGHDN and CDR2 FVKESK. V shed 0 bases, J shed 5 bases, and the junction held 17 bases outside the gene matches.